This T cell receptor (beta chain) was obtained from a study of neurological immune-mediated disorders. Study at large: Relapsing-remitting forms accounted for about 90% of the 34 multiple sclerosis patients and secondary progressive forms for 3. Findings of the study overall: Grouping of repertoires by phylogeny put those of 18 of 34 multiple sclerosis patients into a single related-CDR3 cluster, a possible signature. Private repertoires in all groups were suggested by the absence of shared CDR3 amino acid sequences among expanded clones across subjects.

cDNA synthesis was performed by 5'RACE with 10-nucleotide random UMIs. TCRdb re-derived calls from the 5' RACE reads in MiXCR, one entry per CDR3 protein. The sample shows nearly 60,000 distinct CDR3 sequences, around 3.4% of them seen only once. CDR3 length: 15 residues. V dropped 5 bases and J dropped 3; count of bases not matched to a gene: 9. Germline V CDR1 and CDR2: SQVTM, ANQGSEA. This clonotype was observed many times. Its antigen is still unknown. The sequenced sample consisted of PBMCs. This clonotype was obtained from a woman aged 60-70 years with multiple sclerosis. The chain carries TRBV29-1 and TRBJ1-5; 8 positions agree with TRBD1. CDR3 coding DNA: TGCAGCGTTTCCAGGGGGCCCGTAATCAATCAGCCCCAGCATTTT. It translates to CSVSRGPVINQPQHF.